This T cell receptor (beta chain) came from a study of CD8 T cells in ankylosing spondylitis. The ends were cut back, 7 bases at V and 10 bases at J, with 14 bases in the middle. Germline CDR1 is MNHNS and CDR2 is SASEGT. CDR3 length: 12 residues. Study-wide results and caveats: A TCR beta motif made of about eight highly homologous variants seemed typical of ankylosing spondylitis blood. Some of these motif variants have turned up before, in reports on reactive arthritis synovial fluid and blood.

Molecular-barcoded quantitative 5'-RACE produced these TCR beta libraries. TCRdb re-called the 5' RACE reads through MiXCR, storing one row per CDR3 protein. The sample has about 420,000 distinct CDR3 sequences; 20% to 25% are singletons. Of note for this clonotype: What it binds is unknown.

The V call is TRBV6-1, the J call TRBJ2-1; D is ambiguous. The specimen was blood, either unsorted or a sorted T cell fraction (not recorded which). The sequence derives from a male donor with ankylosing spondylitis. The CDR3, as DNA: TGTGCCAGCACAGAACGAAGATTAGAGCAGTTCTTC. Translating gives CASTERRLEQFF.